This T cell receptor (beta chain) was sequenced for a study of shared clonotypes between healthy human individuals. TCRdb's table, derived via immunoSEQ multiplex PCR, lists solely in-frame clones and lacks some. The repertoire holds roughly 1,800,000 clones, with roughly 94% as singletons. With regard to this clone: Its cognate antigen is unknown.

In the naive CD8 group, cells lacked CD45RO and were positively selected for CCR7, so terminally differentiated effector memory CD45RA+ cells were left out. Germline values: CDR1 LNHDA, CDR2 SQIVND (reference sequence). The V end was cut by 4 bases, the J end by 6 bases, with 7 bases between. CDR3 length equals 11 residues. Overall study results and limits: Estimated richness values were generally larger in naive subsets than in memory subsets. The study found lower generation probabilities in non-shared clonotypes than in those shared by all four donors. It was anticipated that sequencing depth would influence how many clonotypes donors shared. Although depth was large, rarefaction showed that sequencing of the sorted subsets was incomplete.

This chain uses TRBV19 with TRBJ2-7; D is uncertain. This TCR was recovered from a man aged 18 to 30 in good health. The sample was naive CD8+ T cells sorted from blood. Written as DNA, the CDR3 is TGTGCCAGTAGTACCGGGCGCGAGCAGTACTTC. Its protein product is CASSTGREQYF. Full variable domain (missing parts from reference TRBV19 and TRBJ2-7): DGGITQSPKYLFRKEGQNVTLSCEQNLNHDAMYWYRQDPGQGLRLIYYSQIVNDFQKGDIAEGYSVSREKKESFPLTVTSAQKNPTAFYLCASSTGREQYFGPGTRLTVT.